This TCR beta chain was identified in a study of prognosis after radiotherapy for stage I lung cancer. The J segment lost 0 bases and the V segment lost 4 bases, leaving 15 bases of the junction unmatched. This CDR3 comprises 19 residues. Per the germline V gene, CDR1 is LNHDA and CDR2 is SQIVND (reference sequence). This clonotype came up many times. Two-round multiplex PCR, the amplification method, yielded TCR beta CDR3 from genomic DNA. During first-round PCR, primers specific to each TRBV and TRBJ gene were used. Each CDR3 protein gets one entry after TCRdb re-called the multiplex PCR reads with MiXCR. Among under 50,000 distinct CDR3 sequences listed, approximately 25% were seen once.

The input for sequencing was PBMCs, taken before or after stereotactic body radiation therapy (not recorded which). The genes are TRBV19 and TRBJ2-7, with TRBD1 matching 10 bases. The TCR sequence derives from a donor over 45 with non-small cell lung cancer. CDR3 sequence: CASSSTRDRGTSSSYEQYF. The CDR3 DNA sequence: TGTGCCAGTAGTAGTACCCGGGACAGGGGTACCTCCTCCTCCTACGAGCAGTACTTC.